Listed here is a single T cell receptor (beta chain). The data are from a study of Graves' ophthalmopathy and Graves' hyperthyroidism. The sequenced template was RNA, covering the TCR beta CDR3 region. RT-PCR in the first round used HTBI primers; a second-round multiplex PCR followed. TCRdb redid the calling of the multiplex PCR reads with MiXCR, one entry per CDR3 protein. This table holds 900,000 to 1,200,000 distinct CDR3 sequences, less than 45% found once. Hyperthyroidism in these 18- to 65-year-old patients was newly diagnosed, lasting under 2 months. Orbital computed tomography and thyroid ultrasound, along with TRAb, serum thyroxine and clinical symptoms, underpinned diagnosis. Germline CDR1 MNHEY, CDR2 SVGAGI. This CDR3 contains 13 residues. V lost 2 bases and J 3 bases, leaving 5 bases between the germline ends.

Sequences were obtained from peripheral blood or thyroid tissue (not recorded which). The chain is built from TRBV6-5 and TRBJ1-5; D is unresolved. The receptor was derived from an adult man with Graves' hyperthyroidism. Written as DNA, the CDR3 is TGTGCCAGCAGTTACAGCTACAATCAGCCCCAGCATTTT. Translated, it gives CASSYSYNQPQHF.